This TCR beta chain was documented in a study of somatic mutations in cytotoxic T cells in rheumatoid arthritis. CDR3 length: 14 residues. Germline loops: CDR1 MGHRA, CDR2 YSYEKL. Trimming pared 0 bases from V and 3 bases from J, leaving 6 bases between. Profiling relied on immunoSEQ multiplex PCR, and the TCRdb table lists in-frame clones only, not all of them. The table lists about 11,000 clones, roughly 70% of them singletons. The sequencing input was CD8+ T cells sorted from blood. The TCR originated in an older man in good health. V and J are TRBV4-1 and TRBJ2-1; unclear D gene. The CDR3 protein is CASSQDGRYNEQFF. The DNA of the CDR3 is TGCGCCAGCAGCCAAGATGGGCGCTACAATGAGCAGTTCTTC.